This T cell receptor beta chain was identified in a study of blood T cell repertoires in COVID-19. Study at large: The United States, Italy and Spain provided the acute and convalescent COVID-19 samples. Nucleic acid was either cDNA or gDNA, and it came from T cells, B-cell-depleted T cells, or PBMCs.

The CDR3 contains 15 residues. The germline gives CDR1 SGHDT, CDR2 YYEEEE. Unmatched junction bases numbered 8, after V lost 6 bases and J lost 0 bases. Per the authors' pipeline: Estimation of nucleated cell counts relied on the amplification of reference gene primers. Sequenced by immunoSEQ multiplex PCR; TCRdb stores in-frame clones only, minus some. V and J calls and clone size come straight from that table; D and trimming were deduced from the DNA. The sample yields fewer than 45,000 clones, around 85% seen once. The genes are TRBV5-6 and TRBJ1-2; 7 bases fit TRBD1. This TCR was sampled from an elderly woman with acute or convalescent COVID-19. The sequenced material came from peripheral blood. DNA for the CDR3: TGTGCCAGCACGGGACAGCTAGGAACTAACTATGGCTACACCTTC. Translating gives CASTGQLGTNYGYTF.